One sample yielded the 3 T cell receptor beta chains listed below, sequenced in a study of T-cell reconstitution after alpha-beta-depleted transplantation in children. Preparation of the TCRbeta library was carried out with unique molecular identifiers. TCRdb processed the PCR reads anew with MiXCR; each CDR3 protein has one entry. Of 400,000 to 550,000 distinct CDR3 sequences listed, roughly a tenth were seen once; the top ten hold 2%. Source: PBMCs, taken before TCRalphabeta/CD19-depleted stem cell transplant. These receptors were taken from a child aged 2 to 15 with inherited bone marrow failure, due to receive a stem cell transplant.

This clonotype was picked up many times. CDR3: CASSLEGDLDTQYF. The CDR3 nucleotides read TGTGCCAGCAGCTTAGAAGGGGATTTAGATACGCAGTATTTT. The chain links TRBV7-9 to TRBJ2-3; tentatively, D is TRBD1 (5 bases). CDR1 is SEHNR, CDR2 FQNEAQ, per germline (reference sequence). Trimming pared 1 base from V and 5 bases from J, leaving 10 bases between. CDR3 length: 14 residues.

The rearrangement joins TRBV28 to TRBJ1-5; perhaps TRBD1 as D (6 bases). In germline, CDR1 is MDHEN, CDR2 SYDVKM. The V end lost 2 bases, the J end lost 6 bases, and 14 bases lay between the germline ends. CDR3 length: 15 amino acids. In DNA form, the CDR3 reads TGTGCCAGCAGTTTAGCAGGGGATTGGGTTCAGCCCCAGCATTTT. It specifies CASSLAGDWVQPQHF.

With respect to this clonotype: This may come from a read error, since a much larger clone is one base off. V gene TRBV4-3 combines with J gene TRBJ1-4; no clear D gene. The CDR3 is 17 amino acids. Deletions cut 0 bases from V and 8 bases from J, with 19 bases between. CDR1 and CDR2 from the germline V gene are LGHNA and YSLEER. CDR3 coding DNA: TGCGCCAGCAGCCAAGACAAGTTCCCCCAAAGTCGGGAAAAACTGTTTTTT. The encoded protein is CASSQDKFPQSREKLFF.